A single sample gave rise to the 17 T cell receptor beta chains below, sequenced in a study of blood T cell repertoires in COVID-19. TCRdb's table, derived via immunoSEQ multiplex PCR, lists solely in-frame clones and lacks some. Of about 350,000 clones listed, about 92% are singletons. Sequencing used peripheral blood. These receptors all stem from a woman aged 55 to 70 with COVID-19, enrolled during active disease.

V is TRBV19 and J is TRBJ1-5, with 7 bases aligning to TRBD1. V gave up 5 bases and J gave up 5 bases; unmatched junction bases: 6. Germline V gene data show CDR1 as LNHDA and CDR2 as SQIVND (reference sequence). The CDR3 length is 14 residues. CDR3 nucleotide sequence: TGTGCCAGTAGTCCGGGACAGAGGGATCAGCCCCAGCATTTT. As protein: CASSPGQRDQPQHF.

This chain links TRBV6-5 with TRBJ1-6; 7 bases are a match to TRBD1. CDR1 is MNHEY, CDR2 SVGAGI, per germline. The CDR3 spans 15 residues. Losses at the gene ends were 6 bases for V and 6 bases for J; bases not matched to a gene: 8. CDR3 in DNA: TGTGCCAGCAGATCGCCGGGACAGATTAATTCACCCCTCCACTTT. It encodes CASRSPGQINSPLHF.

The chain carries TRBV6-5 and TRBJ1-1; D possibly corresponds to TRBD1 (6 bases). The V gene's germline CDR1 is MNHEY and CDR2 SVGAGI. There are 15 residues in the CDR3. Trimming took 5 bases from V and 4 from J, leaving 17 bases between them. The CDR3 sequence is CASSRKTGSATEAFF. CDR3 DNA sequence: TGTGCCAGCAGTCGAAAAACAGGGAGCGCCACTGAAGCTTTCTTT.

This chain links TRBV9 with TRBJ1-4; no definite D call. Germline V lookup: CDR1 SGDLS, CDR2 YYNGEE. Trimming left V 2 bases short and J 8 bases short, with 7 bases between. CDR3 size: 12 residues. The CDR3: CASSVSGEKLFF. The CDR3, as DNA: TGTGCCAGCAGCGTCTCTGGCGAAAAACTGTTTTTT. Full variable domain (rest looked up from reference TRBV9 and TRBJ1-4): DSGVTQTPKHLITATGQRVTLRCSPRSGDLSVYWYQQSLDQGLQFLIQYYNGEERAKGNILERFSAQQFPDLHSELNLSSLELGDSALYFCASSVSGEKLFFGSGTQLSVL.

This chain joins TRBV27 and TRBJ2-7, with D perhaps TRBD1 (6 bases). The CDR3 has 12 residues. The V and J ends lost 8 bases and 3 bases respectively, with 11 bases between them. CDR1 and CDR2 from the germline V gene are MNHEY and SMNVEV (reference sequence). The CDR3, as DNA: TGTGCCAGCTTCGACAGGTACTACGAGCAGTACTTC. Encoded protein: CASFDRYYEQYF.

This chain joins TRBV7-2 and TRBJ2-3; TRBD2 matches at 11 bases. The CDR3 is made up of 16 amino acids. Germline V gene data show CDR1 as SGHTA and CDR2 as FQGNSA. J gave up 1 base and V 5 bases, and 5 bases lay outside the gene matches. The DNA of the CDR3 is TGTGCCAGCAGCACGACTAGCGGGGACCGCACAGATACGCAGTATTTT. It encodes CASSTTSGDRTDTQYF.

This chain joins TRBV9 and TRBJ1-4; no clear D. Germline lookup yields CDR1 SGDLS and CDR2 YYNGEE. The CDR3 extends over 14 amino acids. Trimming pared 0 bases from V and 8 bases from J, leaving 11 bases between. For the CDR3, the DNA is TGTGCCAGCAGCGTAGGTATGCGGCAGGAAAAACTGTTTTTT. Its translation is CASSVGMRQEKLFF.

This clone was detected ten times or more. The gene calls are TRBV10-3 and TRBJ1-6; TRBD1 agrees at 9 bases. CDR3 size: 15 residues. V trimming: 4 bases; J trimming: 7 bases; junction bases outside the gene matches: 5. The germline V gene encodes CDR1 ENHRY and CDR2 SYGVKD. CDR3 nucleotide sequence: TGTGCCATCAGTGGTGGGACAGGGCAAAATTCACCCCTCCACTTT. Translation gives CAISGGTGQNSPLHF.

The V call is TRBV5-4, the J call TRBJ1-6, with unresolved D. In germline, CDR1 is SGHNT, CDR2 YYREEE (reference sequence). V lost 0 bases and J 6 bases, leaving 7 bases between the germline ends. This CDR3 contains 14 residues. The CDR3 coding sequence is TGTGCCAGCAGCTTGGGAGGTGGTAATTCACCCCTCCACTTT. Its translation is CASSLGGGNSPLHF.

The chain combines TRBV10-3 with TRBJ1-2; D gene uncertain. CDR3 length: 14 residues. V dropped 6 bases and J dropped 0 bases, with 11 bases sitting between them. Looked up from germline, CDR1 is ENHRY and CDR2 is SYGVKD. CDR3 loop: CAISPSEANYGYTF. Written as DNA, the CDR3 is TGTGCCATCAGCCCTTCAGAAGCTAACTATGGCTACACCTTC.

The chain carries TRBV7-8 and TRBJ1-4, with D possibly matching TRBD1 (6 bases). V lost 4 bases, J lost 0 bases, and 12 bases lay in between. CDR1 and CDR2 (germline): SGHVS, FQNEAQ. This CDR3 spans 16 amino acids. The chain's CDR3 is CASSSTGITTNEKLFF. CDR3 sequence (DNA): TGTGCCAGCAGCTCGACAGGAATCACAACTAATGAAAAACTGTTTTTT. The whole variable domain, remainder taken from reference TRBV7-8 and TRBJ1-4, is GAGVSQSPRYKVAKRGQDVALRCDPISGHVSLFWYQQALGQGPEFLTYFQNEAQLDKSGLPSDRFFAERPEGSVSTLKIQRTQQEDSAVYLCASSSTGITTNEKLFFGSGTQLSVL.

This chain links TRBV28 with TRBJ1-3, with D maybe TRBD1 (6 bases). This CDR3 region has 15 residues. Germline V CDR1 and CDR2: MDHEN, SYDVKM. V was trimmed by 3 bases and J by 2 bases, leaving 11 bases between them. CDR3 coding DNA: TGTGCCAGCAGTTTGACCAGGGGACCTGGAAACACCATATATTTT. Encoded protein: CASSLTRGPGNTIYF.

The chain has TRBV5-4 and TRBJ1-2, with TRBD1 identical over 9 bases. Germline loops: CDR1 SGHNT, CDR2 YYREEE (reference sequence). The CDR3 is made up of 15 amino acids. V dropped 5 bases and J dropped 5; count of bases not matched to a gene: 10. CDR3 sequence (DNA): TGTGCCAGCAGTTCGCCGGGACAGGGCCCTTATGGCTACACCTTC. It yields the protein CASSSPGQGPYGYTF.

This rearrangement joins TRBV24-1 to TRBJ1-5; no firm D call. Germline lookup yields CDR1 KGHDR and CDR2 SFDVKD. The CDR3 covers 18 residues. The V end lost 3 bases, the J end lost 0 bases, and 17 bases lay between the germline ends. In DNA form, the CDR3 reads TGTGCCACCAGTGATGGCCCCCTGGGAGTTAATAGCAATCAGCCCCAGCATTTT. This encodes CATSDGPLGVNSNQPQHF.

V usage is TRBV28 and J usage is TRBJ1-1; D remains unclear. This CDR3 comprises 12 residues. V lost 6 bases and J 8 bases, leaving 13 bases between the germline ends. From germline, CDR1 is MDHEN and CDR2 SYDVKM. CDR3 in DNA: TGTGCCAGCAGCGAATTTCGGAGAGAAGCTTTCTTT. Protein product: CASSEFRREAFF.

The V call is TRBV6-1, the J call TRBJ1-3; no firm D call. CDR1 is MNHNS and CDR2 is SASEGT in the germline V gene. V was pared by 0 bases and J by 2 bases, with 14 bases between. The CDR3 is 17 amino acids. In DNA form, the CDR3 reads TGTGCCAGCAGTGAAGCGCTAGGAGGGCATCCTGGAAACACCATATATTTT. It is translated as CASSEALGGHPGNTIYF.

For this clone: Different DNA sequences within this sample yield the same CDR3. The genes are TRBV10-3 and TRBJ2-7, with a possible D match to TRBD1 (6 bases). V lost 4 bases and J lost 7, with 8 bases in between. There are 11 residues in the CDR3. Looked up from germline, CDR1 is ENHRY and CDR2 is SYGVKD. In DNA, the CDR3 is TGTGCCATCAGTGGAGGGGGAGAGCAGTACTTC. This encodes CAISGGGEQYF.